This is a list of T cell receptor beta chains from one sample in a study of blood T cell repertoires in COVID-19. TCRdb keeps only in-frame clones here, not all; method: immunoSEQ multiplex PCR. The table includes about 150,000 clones, 85% detected once. Input material: PBMCs or T cells enriched from blood (not recorded which). These TCRs come from a woman in her forties who had recovered from COVID-19. Both conserved end residues are part of each CDR3. D genes are given only for firm matches. Not all rows give a size; the values are once, few, many and, for expanded clones, a class.

V: TRBV5-4
J: TRBJ2-7
D: NA
size: NA
CDR3: CAFGQTYEQYF
DNA: TGTGCCTTCGGACAGACTTACGAGCAGTACTTC

V: TRBV5-1
J: TRBJ1-1
D: NA
size: NA
CDR3: CASSSLGDSGTEAFF
DNA: TGCGCCAGCAGCTCGTTAGGGGATAGTGGCACTGAAGCTTTCTTT

V: TRBV5-6
J: TRBJ2-5
D: NA
size: NA
CDR3: CASSLRLGGETQYF
DNA: TGTGCCAGCAGCCTTAGACTAGGAGGCGAGACCCAGTACTTC

V: TRBV19
J: TRBJ2-1
D: NA
size: NA
CDR3: CATSQGAGLHFSGLFF
DNA: TGTGCCACCAGCCAGGGCGCGGGACTCCATTTCTCAGGACTGTTCTTC

V: TRBV2
J: TRBJ2-7
D: TRBD2
size: NA
CDR3: CASNIQRDYSYEQYF
DNA: TGTGCCAGCAATATCCAGCGGGACTATAGCTACGAGCAGTACTTC

V: TRBV11-2
J: TRBJ1-4
D: NA
size: NA
CDR3: CASSLEHRDEKLFF
DNA: TGTGCCAGCAGCTTAGAGCACAGGGATGAAAAACTGTTTTTT

V: TRBV4-1
J: TRBJ1-6
D: NA
size: NA
CDR3: CASSQVIPGQSLGSYNSPLHF
DNA: TGCGCCAGCAGCCAAGTGATTCCGGGACAATCCCTCGGGTCCTATAATTCACCCCTCCACTTT

V: TRBV2
J: TRBJ2-1
D: TRBD1
size: NA
CDR3: CASSDTRGGSAGWSSYNEQFF
DNA: TGTGCCAGCAGTGACACCAGAGGGGGCAGCGCGGGTTGGAGCTCCTACAATGAGCAGTTCTTC

V: TRBV4-1
J: TRBJ1-6
D: NA
size: NA
CDR3: CASSQDVGGASYNSPLHF
DNA: TGCGCCAGCAGCCAAGATGTGGGGGGGGCGTCCTATAATTCACCCCTCCACTTT

V: TRBV5-6
J: TRBJ1-2
D: NA
size: NA
CDR3: CASSPRQRPLDGYTF
DNA: TGTGCCAGCAGCCCACGACAGAGGCCTTTAGATGGCTACACCTTC

V: TRBV7-2
J: TRBJ2-1
D: TRBD1
size: once
CDR3: CASSLAQGNEQFF
DNA: TGTGCCAGCAGCTTAGCACAGGGGAATGAGCAGTTCTTC

V: TRBV2
J: TRBJ2-1
D: TRBD2
size: NA
CDR3: CATLGGLAGGNEQFF
DNA: TGTGCCACCCTGGGGGGACTAGCGGGGGGAAATGAGCAGTTCTTC

V: TRBV18
J: TRBJ1-2
D: NA
size: NA
CDR3: CASSSATANYGYTF
DNA: TGTGCCAGCTCCTCAGCGACAGCTAACTATGGCTACACCTTC

V: TRBV18
J: TRBJ2-7
D: TRBD2
size: NA
CDR3: CASSPRGTGGEQYF
DNA: TGTGCCAGCTCACCCAGAGGAACGGGAGGCGAGCAGTACTTC

V: TRBV2
J: TRBJ2-7
D: TRBD1
size: NA
CDR3: CASKRDRESNYEQYF
DNA: TGTGCCAGCAAACGGGACAGGGAATCAAACTACGAGCAGTACTTC

V: TRBV5-1
J: TRBJ1-1
D: TRBD1
size: NA
CDR3: CASSLEGALRAEAFF
DNA: TGCGCCAGCAGCTTGGAGGGGGCGCTTAGGGCTGAAGCTTTCTTT

V: TRBV7-6
J: TRBJ2-4
D: TRBD1
size: NA
CDR3: CASSPRATQGNIQYF
DNA: TGTGCCAGCAGCCCTAGGGCCACACAGGGGAACATTCAGTACTTC

V: TRBV7-3
J: TRBJ1-1
D: NA
size: NA
CDR3: CASSLTAGNTEAFF
DNA: TGTGCCAGCAGCTTAACTGCGGGGAACACTGAAGCTTTCTTT

V: TRBV19
J: TRBJ2-1
D: TRBD1
size: NA
CDR3: CASSGDRASYNEQFF
DNA: TGTGCCAGTAGTGGGGACAGGGCATCCTACAATGAGCAGTTCTTC

V: TRBV5-1
J: TRBJ1-1
D: NA
size: NA
CDR3: CASSLQGSAEAFF
DNA: TGCGCCAGCAGCTTGCAGGGGTCGGCTGAAGCTTTCTTT

V: TRBV27
J: TRBJ2-3
D: NA
size: NA
CDR3: CASSLLWTDTQYF
DNA: TGTGCCAGCAGTCTGTTGTGGACTGATACGCAGTATTTT

V: TRBV7-3
J: TRBJ2-1
D: TRBD2
size: once
CDR3: CASSLRLAGGVDEQFF
DNA: TGTGCCAGCAGCTTAAGACTAGCGGGAGGAGTTGATGAGCAGTTCTTC

V: TRBV7-2
J: TRBJ2-7
D: TRBD2
size: NA
CDR3: CASSPTSGGGYEQYF
DNA: TGTGCCAGCAGCCCAACTAGCGGGGGCGGATACGAGCAGTACTTC

V: TRBV5-6
J: TRBJ1-4
D: TRBD1
size: NA
CDR3: CASSLWADRNEKLFF
DNA: TGTGCCAGCAGCTTGTGGGCGGACAGGAATGAAAAACTGTTTTTT

V: TRBV5-1
J: TRBJ1-3
D: NA
size: NA
CDR3: CASSLDGRSSGNTIYF
DNA: TGCGCCAGCAGCTTGGATGGCAGGTCCTCTGGAAACACCATATATTTT

V: TRBV7-2
J: TRBJ1-4
D: NA
size: NA
CDR3: CASSRGGSNEKLFF
DNA: TGTGCCAGCAGCCGGGGTGGTTCTAATGAAAAACTGTTTTTT

V: TRBV11-2
J: TRBJ2-7
D: NA
size: NA
CDR3: CASSLAVSYEQYF
DNA: TGTGCCAGCAGCTTAGCCGTCTCCTACGAGCAGTACTTC

V: TRBV12-3/TRBV12-4
J: TRBJ2-1
D: NA
size: NA
CDR3: CASTSGFYNEQFF
DNA: TGTGCCAGCACTTCAGGGTTCTACAATGAGCAGTTCTTC

V: TRBV27
J: TRBJ2-7
D: NA
size: NA
CDR3: CASSLGRAYEQYF
DNA: TGTGCCAGCAGTTTAGGCAGGGCCTACGAGCAGTACTTC

V: TRBV6-5
J: TRBJ1-2
D: TRBD1
size: NA
CDR3: CASIGQGGGYGYTF
DNA: TGTGCCAGCATTGGACAGGGAGGAGGCTATGGCTACACCTTC

V: TRBV15
J: TRBJ2-3
D: TRBD2
size: NA
CDR3: CATSRVEGGMTDTQYF
DNA: TGTGCCACCAGCAGAGTGGAGGGAGGGATGACAGATACGCAGTATTTT

V: TRBV5-8
J: TRBJ2-2
D: NA
size: NA
CDR3: CASSLWTLARGELFF
DNA: TGTGCCAGCAGCTTGTGGACTCTGGCGAGGGGGGAGCTGTTTTTT

V: TRBV7-2
J: TRBJ1-2
D: NA
size: NA
CDR3: CASSPAGGATYGYTF
DNA: TGTGCCAGCAGCCCCGCGGGGGGCGCGACCTATGGCTACACCTTC

V: TRBV25-1
J: TRBJ1-2
D: NA
size: NA
CDR3: CASSESRTEVYGYTF
DNA: TGTGCCAGCAGTGAATCAAGGACAGAAGTCTATGGCTACACCTTC

V: TRBV15
J: TRBJ1-4
D: TRBD1
size: NA
CDR3: CATSTETGESSTNEKLFF
DNA: TGTGCCACCAGCACAGAGACAGGGGAAAGCTCAACTAATGAAAAACTGTTTTTT

V: TRBV14
J: TRBJ2-7
D: TRBD1
size: NA
CDR3: CASSLGSRTGDYEQYF
DNA: TGTGCCAGCAGCCTCGGTTCGAGGACAGGGGACTACGAGCAGTACTTC

V: TRBV10-3
J: TRBJ1-5
D: TRBD1
size: NA
CDR3: CAIRGQGYQPQHF
DNA: TGTGCCATCAGAGGACAGGGGTATCAGCCCCAGCATTTT

V: TRBV6-4
J: TRBJ1-1
D: NA
size: NA
CDR3: CASSPGMGTEAFF
DNA: TGTGCCAGCAGCCCAGGGATGGGCACTGAAGCTTTCTTT

V: TRBV5-3
J: TRBJ1-5
D: TRBD1
size: NA
CDR3: CARRTDRDRDGGNQPQHF
DNA: TGTGCCAGAAGGACAGACCGGGACAGGGATGGTGGCAATCAGCCCCAGCATTTT

V: TRBV4-1
J: TRBJ1-2
D: TRBD1
size: NA
CDR3: CASSQDRGQGNYGYTF
DNA: TGCGCCAGCAGCCAAGATCGCGGACAGGGGAACTATGGCTACACCTTC

V: TRBV13
J: TRBJ2-1
D: TRBD2
size: NA
CDR3: CASSRTDTSAEQFF
DNA: TGTGCCAGCAGCCGTACAGACACTAGCGCAGAGCAGTTCTTC